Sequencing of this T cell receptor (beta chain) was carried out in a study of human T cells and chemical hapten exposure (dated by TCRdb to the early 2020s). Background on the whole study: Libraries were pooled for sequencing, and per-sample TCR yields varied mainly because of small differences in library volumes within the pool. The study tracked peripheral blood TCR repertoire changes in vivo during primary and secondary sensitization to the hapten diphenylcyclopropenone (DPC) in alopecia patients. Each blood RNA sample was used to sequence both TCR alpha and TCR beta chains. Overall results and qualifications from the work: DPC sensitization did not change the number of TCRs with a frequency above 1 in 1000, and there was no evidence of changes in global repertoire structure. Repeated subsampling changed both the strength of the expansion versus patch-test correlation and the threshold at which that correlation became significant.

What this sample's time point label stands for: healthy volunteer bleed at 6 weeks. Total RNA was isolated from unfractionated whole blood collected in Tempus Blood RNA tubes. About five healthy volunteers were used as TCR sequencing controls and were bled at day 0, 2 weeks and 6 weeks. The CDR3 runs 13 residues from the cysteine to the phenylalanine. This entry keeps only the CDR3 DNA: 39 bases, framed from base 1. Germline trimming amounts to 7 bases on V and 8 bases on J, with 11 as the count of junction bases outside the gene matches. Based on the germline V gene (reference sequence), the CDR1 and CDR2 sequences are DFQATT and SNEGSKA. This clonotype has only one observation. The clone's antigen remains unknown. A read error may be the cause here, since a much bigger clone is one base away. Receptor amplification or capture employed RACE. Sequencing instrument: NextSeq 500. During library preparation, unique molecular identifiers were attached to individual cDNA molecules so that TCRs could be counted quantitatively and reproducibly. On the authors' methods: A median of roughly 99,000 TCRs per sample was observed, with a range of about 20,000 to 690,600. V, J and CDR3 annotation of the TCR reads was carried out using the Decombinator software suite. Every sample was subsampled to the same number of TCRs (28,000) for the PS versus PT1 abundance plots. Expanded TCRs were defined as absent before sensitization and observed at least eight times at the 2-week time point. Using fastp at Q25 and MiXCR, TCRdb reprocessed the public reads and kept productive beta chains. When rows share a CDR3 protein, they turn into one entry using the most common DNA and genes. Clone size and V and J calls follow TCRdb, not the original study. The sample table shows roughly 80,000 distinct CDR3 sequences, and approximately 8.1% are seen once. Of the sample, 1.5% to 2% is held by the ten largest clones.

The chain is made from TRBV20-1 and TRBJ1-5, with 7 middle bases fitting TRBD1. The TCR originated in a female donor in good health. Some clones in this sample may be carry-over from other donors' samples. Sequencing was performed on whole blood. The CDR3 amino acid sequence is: CSVGPQGTEPQHF. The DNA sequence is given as TGCAGTGTCGGCCCTCAGGGGACAGAGCCCCAGCATTTT.